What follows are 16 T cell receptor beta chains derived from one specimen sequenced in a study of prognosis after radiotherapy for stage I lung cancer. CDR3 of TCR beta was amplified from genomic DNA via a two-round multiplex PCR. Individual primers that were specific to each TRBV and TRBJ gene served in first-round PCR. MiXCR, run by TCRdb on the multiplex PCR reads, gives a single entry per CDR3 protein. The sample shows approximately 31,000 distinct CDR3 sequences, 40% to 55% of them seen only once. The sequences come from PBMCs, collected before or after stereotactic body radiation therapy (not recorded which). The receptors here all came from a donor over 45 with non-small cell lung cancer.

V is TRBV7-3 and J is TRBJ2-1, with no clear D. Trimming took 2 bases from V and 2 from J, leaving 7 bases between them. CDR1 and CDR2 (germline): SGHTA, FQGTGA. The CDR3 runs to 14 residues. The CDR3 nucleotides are TGTGCCAGCAGCTTACATGCGGCCTACAATGAGCAGTTCTTC. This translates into CASSLHAAYNEQFF.

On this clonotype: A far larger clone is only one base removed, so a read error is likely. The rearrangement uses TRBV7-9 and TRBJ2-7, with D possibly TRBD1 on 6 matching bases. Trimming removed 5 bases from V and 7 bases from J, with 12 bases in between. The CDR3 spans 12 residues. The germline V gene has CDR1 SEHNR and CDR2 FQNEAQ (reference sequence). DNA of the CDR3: TGTGCCAGCAGCAGTCTCCAGGGGGAGCAGTACTTC. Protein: CASSSLQGEQYF. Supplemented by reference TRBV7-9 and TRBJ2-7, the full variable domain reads DTGVSQNPRHKITKRGQNVTFRCDPISEHNRLYWYRQTLGQGPEFLTYFQNEAQLEKSRLLSDRFSAERPKGSFSTLEIQRTEQGDSAMYLCASSSLQGEQYFGPGTRLTVT.

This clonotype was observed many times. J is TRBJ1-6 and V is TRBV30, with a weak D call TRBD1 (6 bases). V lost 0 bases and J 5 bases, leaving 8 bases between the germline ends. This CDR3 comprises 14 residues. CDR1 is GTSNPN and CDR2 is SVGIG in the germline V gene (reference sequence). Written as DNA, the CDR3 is TGTGCCTGGAGTGTCTGGACAGATAATTCACCCCTCCACTTT. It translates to CAWSVWTDNSPLHF.

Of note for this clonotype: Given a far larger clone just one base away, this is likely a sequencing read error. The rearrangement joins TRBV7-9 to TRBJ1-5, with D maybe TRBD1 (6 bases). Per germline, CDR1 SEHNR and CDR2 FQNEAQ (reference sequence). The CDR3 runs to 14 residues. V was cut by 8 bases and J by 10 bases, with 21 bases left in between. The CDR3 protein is CASATGIWGHPQHF. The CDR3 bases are TGTGCCAGCGCAACAGGGATATGGGGTCATCCCCAGCATTTT.

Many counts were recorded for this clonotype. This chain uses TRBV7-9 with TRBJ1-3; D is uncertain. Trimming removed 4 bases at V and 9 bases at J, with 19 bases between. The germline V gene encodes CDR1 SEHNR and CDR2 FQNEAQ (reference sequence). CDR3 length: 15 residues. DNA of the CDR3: TGTGCCAGCAGCTGGGTGAGGCCTTTCGAGGGCACCATATATTTT. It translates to CASSWVRPFEGTIYF.

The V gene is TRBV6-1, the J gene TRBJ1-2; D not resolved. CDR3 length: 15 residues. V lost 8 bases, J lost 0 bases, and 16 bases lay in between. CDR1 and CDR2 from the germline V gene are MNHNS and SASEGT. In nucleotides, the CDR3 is TGTGCCAGCCCCCTGTCGGGAGCGGCTAACTATGGCTACACCTTC. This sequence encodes CASPLSGAANYGYTF.

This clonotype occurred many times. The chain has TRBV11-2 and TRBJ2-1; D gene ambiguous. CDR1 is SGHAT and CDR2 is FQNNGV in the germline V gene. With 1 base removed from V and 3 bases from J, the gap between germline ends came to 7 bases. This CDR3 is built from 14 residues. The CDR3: CASSLASLYNEQFF. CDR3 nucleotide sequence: TGTGCCAGCAGCTTAGCGAGCCTCTACAATGAGCAGTTCTTC.

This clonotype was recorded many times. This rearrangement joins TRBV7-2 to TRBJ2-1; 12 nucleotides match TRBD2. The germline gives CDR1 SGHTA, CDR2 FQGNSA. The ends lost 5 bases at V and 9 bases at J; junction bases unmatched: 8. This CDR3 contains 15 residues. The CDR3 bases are TGTGCCAGCAGCCATCCTGGACTAGCGGGATTTGAGCAGTTCTTC. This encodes CASSHPGLAGFEQFF.

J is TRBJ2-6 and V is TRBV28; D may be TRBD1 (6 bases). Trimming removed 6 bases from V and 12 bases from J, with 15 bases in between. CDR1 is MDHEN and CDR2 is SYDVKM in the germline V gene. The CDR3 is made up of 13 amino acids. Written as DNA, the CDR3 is TGTGCCAGCAGACCTCAGACAGGACCCGTCCTGACTTTC. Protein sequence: CASRPQTGPVLTF.

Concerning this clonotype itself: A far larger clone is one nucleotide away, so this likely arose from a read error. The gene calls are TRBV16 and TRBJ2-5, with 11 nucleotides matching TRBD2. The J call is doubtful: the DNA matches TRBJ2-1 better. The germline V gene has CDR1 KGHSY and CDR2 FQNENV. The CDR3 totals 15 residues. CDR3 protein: CSSSPGLAVGNEQFF. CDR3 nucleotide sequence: TGTTCCAGCTCCCCGGGACTAGCGGTTGGTAATGAGCAGTTCTTC.

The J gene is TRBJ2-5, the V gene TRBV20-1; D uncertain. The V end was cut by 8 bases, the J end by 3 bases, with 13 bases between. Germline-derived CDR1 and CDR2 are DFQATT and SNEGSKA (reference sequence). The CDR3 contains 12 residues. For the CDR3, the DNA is TGCAGTTCCCGGTGTGGGGAAGAGACCCAGTACTTC. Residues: CSSRCGEETQYF.

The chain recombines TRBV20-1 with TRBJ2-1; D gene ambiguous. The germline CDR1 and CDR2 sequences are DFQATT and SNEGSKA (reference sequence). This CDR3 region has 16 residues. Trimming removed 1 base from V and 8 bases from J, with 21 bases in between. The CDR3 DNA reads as TGCAGTGCTAGAGCTCCCAGGATGTTTGGCTGTCATGAGCAGTTCTTC. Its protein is CSARAPRMFGCHEQFF.

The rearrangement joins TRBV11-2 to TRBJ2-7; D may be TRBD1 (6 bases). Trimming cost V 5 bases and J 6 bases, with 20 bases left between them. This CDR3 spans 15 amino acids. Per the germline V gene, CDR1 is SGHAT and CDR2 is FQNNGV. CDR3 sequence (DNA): TGTGCCAGCAGCACGGGACAAACAAGGTTTGGCGAGCAGTACTTC. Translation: CASSTGQTRFGEQYF. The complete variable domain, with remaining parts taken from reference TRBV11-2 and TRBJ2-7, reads EAGVAQSPRYKIIEKRQSVAFWCNPISGHATLYWYQQILGQGPKLLIQFQNNGVVDDSQLPKDRFSAERLKGVDSTLKIQPAKLEDSAVYLCASSTGQTRFGEQYFGPGTRLTVT.

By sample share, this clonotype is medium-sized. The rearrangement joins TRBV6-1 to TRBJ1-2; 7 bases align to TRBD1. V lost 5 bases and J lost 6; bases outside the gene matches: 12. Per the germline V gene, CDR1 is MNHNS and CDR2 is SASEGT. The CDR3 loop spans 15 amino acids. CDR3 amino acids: CASSRGGGGQNGYTF. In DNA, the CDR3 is TGTGCCAGCAGTCGGGGAGGGGGCGGTCAGAATGGCTACACCTTC.

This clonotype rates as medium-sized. The CDR3 DNA is TGTGCCAGCAGTCCTGTACTAGTCAATGAGCAGTTCTTC. Protein: CASSPVLVNEQFF. The V call is TRBV11-2, the J call TRBJ2-1; D possibly corresponds to TRBD2 (5 bases). The V end lost 6 bases, the J end lost 6 bases, and 12 bases lay between the germline ends. CDR3 length: 13 residues. Germline assignment: CDR1 SGHAT and CDR2 FQNNGV.

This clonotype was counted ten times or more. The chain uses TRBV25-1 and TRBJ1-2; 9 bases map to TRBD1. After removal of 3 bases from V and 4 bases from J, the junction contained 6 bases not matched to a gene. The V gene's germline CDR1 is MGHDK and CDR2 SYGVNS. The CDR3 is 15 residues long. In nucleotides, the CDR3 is TGTGCCAGCAGTGAGTTAGGACAGGGGTCCTATGGCTACACCTTC. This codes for CASSELGQGSYGYTF.